The rows below give T cell receptor beta chains drawn from one sample of a study of T cell responses to AZD1222 COVID-19 vaccine. Sequencing was performed with immunoSEQ multiplex PCR; in TCRdb, only in-frame clones are kept and a portion is missing. Here the sample spans about 120,000 clones, about 89% being singletons. Material: peripheral blood, obtained on day 0 of AZD1222 vaccination. The source of these receptors is an adult in good health. The CDR3 runs from the conserved cysteine through the conserved F or W. A D gene is named only where the DNA matches it firmly. Clone size, where shown, is once, few, many, or a class for clones that have expanded.

j_call clone_size v_call d_call cdr3_aa cdr3_nt
TRBJ2-5 . TRBV11-3 . CASSLSFRQETQYF TGTGCCAGCAGCTTATCTTTCAGGCAAGAGACCCAGTACTTC
TRBJ1-2 . TRBV5-4 . CASSLIGRGAAGYTF TGTGCCAGCAGCTTGATCGGCAGGGGAGCCGCTGGCTACACCTTC
TRBJ2-7 . TRBV19 TRBD2 CASSRTSGMSSYEQYF TGTGCCAGTAGTAGGACTAGCGGGATGAGCTCCTACGAGCAGTACTTC
TRBJ2-5 . TRBV9 . CASSPRGGSQETQYF TGTGCCAGCAGCCCGCGAGGCGGGTCCCAAGAGACCCAGTACTTC
TRBJ1-6 . TRBV19 . CASSEDLVSAGSPLHF TGTGCCAGTAGTGAGGATTTGGTATCGGCGGGTTCACCCCTCCACTTT
TRBJ2-5 . TRBV27 TRBD1 CASMQGPGGSETQYF TGTGCCAGCATGCAGGGCCCAGGGGGCTCAGAGACCCAGTACTTC
TRBJ2-2 once TRBV24-1 TRBD1 CATSDRDRGRTGELFF TGTGCCACCAGTGATCGGGACAGGGGGCGCACCGGGGAGCTGTTTTTT
TRBJ1-1 . TRBV6-4 . CASSDSMGNTEAFF TGTGCCAGCAGTGACTCTATGGGGAACACTGAAGCTTTCTTT
TRBJ1-5 . TRBV5-1 . CASSLGDWPGQPQHF TGCGCCAGCAGCTTGGGGGACTGGCCCGGACAGCCCCAGCATTTT
TRBJ1-1 . TRBV11-2 TRBD1 CASSSRDRPVGNTEAFF TGTGCCAGCAGCTCGCGGGACAGGCCCGTCGGGAACACTGAAGCTTTCTTT
TRBJ2-7 . TRBV28 . CASSSTYEQYF TGTGCCAGCAGTTCCACCTACGAGCAGTACTTC
TRBJ2-3 . TRBV6-2/TRBV6-3 . CASSYSSSTGVSTDTQYF TGTGCCAGCAGTTACTCTAGCTCTACGGGGGTAAGCACAGATACGCAGTATTTT
TRBJ2-1 . TRBV18 TRBD2 CASSPSAGGLYNEQFF TGTGCCAGCTCACCAAGCGCGGGAGGACTCTACAATGAGCAGTTCTTC
TRBJ2-1 . TRBV18 TRBD2 CASSRYQGLRFRNEQFF TGTGCCAGCTCACGATACCAGGGACTACGGTTCAGGAATGAGCAGTTCTTC